The entry below describes one T cell receptor (beta chain). Germline CDR1 reads SQVTM; CDR2 reads ANQGSEA. Germline trimming cut 3 bases from V and 1 base from J; bases unmatched to any gene: 3. The CDR3 is made up of 14 amino acids. With a J-beta primer mix and a sample-barcoded 5' primer, a second PCR ran about 6 to 11 cycles. With 12 random nucleotides, a template-switch adaptor tagged each individual cDNA molecule. TCRdb independently ran MiXCR on the 5' RACE reads; one entry per CDR3 protein. The sample lists 630,000 or so distinct CDR3 sequences; about a third were seen once. These data originate in a study of blood T cells in healthy people across ages.

Sequencing input: blood. V gene TRBV29-1 combines with J gene TRBJ2-1; 7 bases are a match to TRBD2. This clonotype was obtained from a woman older than 75 in good health. The CDR3 spells CSVDRTRSYNEQFF. For the CDR3, the DNA is TGCAGCGTTGACAGGACTAGATCCTACAATGAGCAGTTCTTC.